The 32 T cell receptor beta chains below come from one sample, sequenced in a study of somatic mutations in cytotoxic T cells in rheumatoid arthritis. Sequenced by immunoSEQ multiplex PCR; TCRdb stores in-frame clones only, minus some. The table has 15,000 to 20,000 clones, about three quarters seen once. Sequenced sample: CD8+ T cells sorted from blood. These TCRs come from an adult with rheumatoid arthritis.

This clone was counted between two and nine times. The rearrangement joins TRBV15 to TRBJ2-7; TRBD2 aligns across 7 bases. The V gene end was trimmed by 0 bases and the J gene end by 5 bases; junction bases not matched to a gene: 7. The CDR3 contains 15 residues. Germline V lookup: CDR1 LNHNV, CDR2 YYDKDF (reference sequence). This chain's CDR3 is CATSRDGAGVHEQYF. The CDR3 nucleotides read TGTGCCACCAGCAGAGATGGGGCGGGAGTCCACGAGCAGTACTTC.

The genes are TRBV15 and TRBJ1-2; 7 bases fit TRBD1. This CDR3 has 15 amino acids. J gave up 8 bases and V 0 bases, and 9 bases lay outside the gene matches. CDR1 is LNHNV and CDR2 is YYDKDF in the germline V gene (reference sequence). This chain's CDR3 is CATSRDIETGIGYTF. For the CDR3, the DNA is TGTGCCACCAGCAGAGATATCGAGACAGGGATCGGCTACACCTTC.

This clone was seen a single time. The CDR3, as DNA: TGTGCCAGCAGTGACTTCGGCGGGGGGAGCACAGATACGCAGTATTTT. It yields the protein CASSDFGGGSTDTQYF. J is TRBJ2-3 and V is TRBV6-4, with TRBD2 matching over 8 bases. The CDR3 is 16 residues long. Germline V gene data show CDR1 as MRHNA and CDR2 as SNTAGT. V lost 1 base and J lost 0; bases outside the gene matches: 3.

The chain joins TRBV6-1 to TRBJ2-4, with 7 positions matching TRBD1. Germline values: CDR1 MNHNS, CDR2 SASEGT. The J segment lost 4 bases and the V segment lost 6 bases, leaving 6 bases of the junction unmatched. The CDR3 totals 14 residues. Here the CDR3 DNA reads TGTGCCAGCAGCGAACGGGACAGAAAAAACATTCAGTACTTC. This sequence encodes CASSERDRKNIQYF.

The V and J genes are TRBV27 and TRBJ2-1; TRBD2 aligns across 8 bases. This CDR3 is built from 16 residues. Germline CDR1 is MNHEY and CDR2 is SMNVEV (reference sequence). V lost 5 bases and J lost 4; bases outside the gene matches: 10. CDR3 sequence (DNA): TGTGCCAGCAGTCCCCTCAGAGCGGGAGCTTACAATGAGCAGTTCTTC. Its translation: CASSPLRAGAYNEQFF.

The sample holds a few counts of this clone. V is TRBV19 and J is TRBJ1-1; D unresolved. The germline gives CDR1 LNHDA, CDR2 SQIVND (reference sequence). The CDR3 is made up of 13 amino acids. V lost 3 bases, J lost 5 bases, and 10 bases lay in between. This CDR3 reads CASSILLWTEAFF. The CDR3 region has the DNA TGTGCCAGTAGTATCCTACTTTGGACTGAAGCTTTCTTT. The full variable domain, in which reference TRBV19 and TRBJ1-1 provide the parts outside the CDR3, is DGGITQSPKYLFRKEGQNVTLSCEQNLNHDAMYWYRQDPGQGLRLIYYSQIVNDFQKGDIAEGYSVSREKKESFPLTVTSAQKNPTAFYLCASSILLWTEAFFGQGTRLTVV.

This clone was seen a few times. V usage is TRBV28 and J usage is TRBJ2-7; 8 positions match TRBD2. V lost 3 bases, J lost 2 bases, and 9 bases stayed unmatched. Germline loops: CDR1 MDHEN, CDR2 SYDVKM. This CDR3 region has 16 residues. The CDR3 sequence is CASSFRDLAGPYEQYF. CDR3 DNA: TGTGCCAGCAGTTTCAGAGATTTAGCGGGGCCCTACGAGCAGTACTTC.

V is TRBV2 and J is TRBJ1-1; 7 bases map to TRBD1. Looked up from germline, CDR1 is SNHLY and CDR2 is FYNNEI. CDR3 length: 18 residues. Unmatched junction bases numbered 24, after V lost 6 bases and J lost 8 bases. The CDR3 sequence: CASSYPGDSIVFTTEAFF. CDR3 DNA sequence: TGTGCCAGCAGCTACCCAGGGGACAGTATTGTTTTCACTACGGAAGCTTTCTTT.

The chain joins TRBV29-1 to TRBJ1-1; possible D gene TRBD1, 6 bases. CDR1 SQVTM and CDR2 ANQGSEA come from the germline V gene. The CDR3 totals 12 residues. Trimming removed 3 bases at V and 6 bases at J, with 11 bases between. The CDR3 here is CSVDGGDAEAFF. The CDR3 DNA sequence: TGCAGCGTTGACGGGGGCGATGCTGAAGCTTTCTTT.

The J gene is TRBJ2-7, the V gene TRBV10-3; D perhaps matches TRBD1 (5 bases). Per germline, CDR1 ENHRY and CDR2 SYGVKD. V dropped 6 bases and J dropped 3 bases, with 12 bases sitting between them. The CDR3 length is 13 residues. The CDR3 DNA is TGTGCCATCAGCCTAACAGGAAACTACGAGCAGTACTTC. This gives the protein CAISLTGNYEQYF.

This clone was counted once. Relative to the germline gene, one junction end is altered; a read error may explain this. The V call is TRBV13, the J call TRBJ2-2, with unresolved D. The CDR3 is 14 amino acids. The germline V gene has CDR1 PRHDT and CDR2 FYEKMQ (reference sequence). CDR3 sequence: CASSLGHNTGELFF. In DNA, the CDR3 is TGTGCCAGCAGCCTAGGGCATAACACCGGGGAGCTGTTTTTT.

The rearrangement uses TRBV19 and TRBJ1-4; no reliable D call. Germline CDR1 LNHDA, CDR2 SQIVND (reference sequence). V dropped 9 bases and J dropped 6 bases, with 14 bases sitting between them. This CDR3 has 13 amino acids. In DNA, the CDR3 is TGTGCCAGCCTCCAGGTTGGGGATGAAAAACTGTTTTTT. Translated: CASLQVGDEKLFF.

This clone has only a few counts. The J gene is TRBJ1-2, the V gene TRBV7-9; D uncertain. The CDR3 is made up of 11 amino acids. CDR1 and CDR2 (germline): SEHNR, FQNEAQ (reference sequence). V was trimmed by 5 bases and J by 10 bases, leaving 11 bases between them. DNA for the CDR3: TGTGCCAGCAGCGTGAACCTCCACTACACCTTC. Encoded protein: CASSVNLHYTF.

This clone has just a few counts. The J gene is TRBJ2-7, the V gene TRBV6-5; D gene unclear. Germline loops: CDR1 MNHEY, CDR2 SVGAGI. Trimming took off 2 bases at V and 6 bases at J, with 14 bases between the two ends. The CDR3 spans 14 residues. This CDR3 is CASSYVGPQGEQYF. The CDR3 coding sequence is TGTGCCAGCAGTTACGTTGGACCTCAAGGCGAGCAGTACTTC.

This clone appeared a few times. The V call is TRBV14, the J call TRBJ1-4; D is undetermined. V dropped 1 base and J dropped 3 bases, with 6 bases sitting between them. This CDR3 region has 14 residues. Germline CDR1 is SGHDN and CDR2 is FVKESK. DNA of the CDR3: TGTGCCAGCAGCCAAGGGAGTTCTAATGAAAAACTGTTTTTT. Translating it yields CASSQGSSNEKLFF. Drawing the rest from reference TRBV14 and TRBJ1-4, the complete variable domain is EAGVTQFPSHSVIEKGQTVTLRCDPISGHDNLYWYRRVMGKEIKFLLHFVKESKQDESGMPNNRFLAERTGGTYSTLKVQPAELEDSGVYFCASSQGSSNEKLFFGSGTQLSVL.

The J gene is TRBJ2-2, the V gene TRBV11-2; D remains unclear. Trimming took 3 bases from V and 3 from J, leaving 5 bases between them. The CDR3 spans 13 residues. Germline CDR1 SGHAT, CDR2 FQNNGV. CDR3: CASSFRHTGELFF. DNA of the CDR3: TGTGCCAGCAGCTTTAGACACACCGGGGAGCTGTTTTTT.

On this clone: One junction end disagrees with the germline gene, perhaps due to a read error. The DNA for the CDR3 is TGTGCCAGCAGCGTAGAGCCTGGGTTAGTAGTCTTC. Its translation is CASSVEPGLVVF. V gene TRBV9 combines with J gene TRBJ2-1; D gene ambiguous. This CDR3 contains 12 residues. Germline V gene lookup returns CDR1 SGDLS and CDR2 YYNGEE.

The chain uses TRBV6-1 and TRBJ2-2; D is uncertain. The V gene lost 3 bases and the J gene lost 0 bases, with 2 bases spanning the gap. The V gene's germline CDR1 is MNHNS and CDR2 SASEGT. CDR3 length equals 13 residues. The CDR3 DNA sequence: TGTGCCAGCAGTGACCCGAACACCGGGGAGCTGTTTTTT. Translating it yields CASSDPNTGELFF.

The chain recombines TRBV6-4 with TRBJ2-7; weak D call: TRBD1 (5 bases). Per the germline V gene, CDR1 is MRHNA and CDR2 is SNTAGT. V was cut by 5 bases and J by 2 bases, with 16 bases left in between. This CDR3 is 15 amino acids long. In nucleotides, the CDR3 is TGTGCCAGCAGTTCCACGATTGACAGCCCCTACGAGCAGTACTTC. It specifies CASSSTIDSPYEQYF.

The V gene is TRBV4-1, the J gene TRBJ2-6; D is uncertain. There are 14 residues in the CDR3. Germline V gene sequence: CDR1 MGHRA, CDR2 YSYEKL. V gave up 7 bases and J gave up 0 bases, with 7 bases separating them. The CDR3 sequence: CASTTLSGANVLTF. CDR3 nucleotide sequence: TGCGCCAGCACGACTCTCTCTGGGGCCAACGTCCTGACTTTC.

The chain's CDR3 is CASSLRVGNQPQHF. The CDR3 DNA reads TGCGCCAGCAGCCTAAGGGTCGGCAATCAGCCCCAGCATTTT. This chain links TRBV4-1 with TRBJ1-5; D remains ambiguous. The V end lost 4 bases, the J end lost 2 bases, and 9 bases lay between the germline ends. Germline V lookup: CDR1 MGHRA, CDR2 YSYEKL. This CDR3 is 14 amino acids long.

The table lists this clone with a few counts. The CDR3: CASSAAGVPHEQYF. CDR3 coding DNA: TGCGCCAGCAGTGCAGCGGGAGTCCCGCACGAGCAGTACTTC. The chain couples TRBV10-2 to TRBJ2-7, with 8 positions matching TRBD2. The J segment lost 5 bases and the V segment lost 4 bases, leaving 7 bases of the junction unmatched. The CDR3 covers 14 residues. CDR1 WSHSY and CDR2 SAAADI come from the germline V gene.

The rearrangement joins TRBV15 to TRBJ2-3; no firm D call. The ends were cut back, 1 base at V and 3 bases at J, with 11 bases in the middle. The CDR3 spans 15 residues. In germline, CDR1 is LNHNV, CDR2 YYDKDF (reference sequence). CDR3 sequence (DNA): TGTGCCACCAGCAGAGGGCGGTATACAACAGATACGCAGTATTTT. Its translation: CATSRGRYTTDTQYF.

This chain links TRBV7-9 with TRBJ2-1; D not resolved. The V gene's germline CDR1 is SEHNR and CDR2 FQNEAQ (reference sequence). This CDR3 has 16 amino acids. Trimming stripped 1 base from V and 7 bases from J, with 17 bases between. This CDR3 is CASSLDPRVMENEQFF. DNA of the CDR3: TGTGCCAGCAGCTTAGACCCGAGAGTAATGGAAAATGAGCAGTTCTTC.

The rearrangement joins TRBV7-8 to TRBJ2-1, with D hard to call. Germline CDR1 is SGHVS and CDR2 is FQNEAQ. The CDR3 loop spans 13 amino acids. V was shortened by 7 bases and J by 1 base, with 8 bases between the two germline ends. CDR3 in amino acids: CASMDSSYNEQFF. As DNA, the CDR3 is TGTGCCAGCATGGATAGTTCCTACAATGAGCAGTTCTTC.

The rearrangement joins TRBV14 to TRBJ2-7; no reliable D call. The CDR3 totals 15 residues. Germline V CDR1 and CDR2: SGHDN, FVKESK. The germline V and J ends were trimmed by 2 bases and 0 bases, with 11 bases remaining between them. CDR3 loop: CASSQFGESSYEQYF. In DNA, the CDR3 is TGTGCCAGCAGCCAATTTGGAGAGAGCTCCTACGAGCAGTACTTC. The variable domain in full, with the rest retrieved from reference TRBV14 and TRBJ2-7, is EAGVTQFPSHSVIEKGQTVTLRCDPISGHDNLYWYRRVMGKEIKFLLHFVKESKQDESGMPNNRFLAERTGGTYSTLKVQPAELEDSGVYFCASSQFGESSYEQYFGPGTRLTVT.

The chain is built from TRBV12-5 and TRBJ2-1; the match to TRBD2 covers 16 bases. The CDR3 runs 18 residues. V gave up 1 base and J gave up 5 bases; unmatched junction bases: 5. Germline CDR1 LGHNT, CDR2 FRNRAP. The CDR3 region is CASGLAGTSGRENNEQFF. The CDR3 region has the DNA TGTGCTAGTGGTTTGGCCGGGACTAGCGGGAGGGAAAACAATGAGCAGTTCTTC.

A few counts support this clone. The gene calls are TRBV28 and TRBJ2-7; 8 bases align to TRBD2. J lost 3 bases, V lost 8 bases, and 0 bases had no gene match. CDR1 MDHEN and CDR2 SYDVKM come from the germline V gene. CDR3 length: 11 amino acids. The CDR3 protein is CASREGYEQYF. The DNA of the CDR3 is TGTGCCAGCCGGGAGGGCTACGAGCAGTACTTC.

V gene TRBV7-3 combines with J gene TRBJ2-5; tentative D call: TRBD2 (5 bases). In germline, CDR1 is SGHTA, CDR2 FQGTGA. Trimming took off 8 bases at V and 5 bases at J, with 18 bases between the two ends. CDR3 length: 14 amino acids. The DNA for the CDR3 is TGTGCCAGCTATGAGGACTTAGGTGAGGAGACCCAGTACTTC. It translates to CASYEDLGEETQYF.

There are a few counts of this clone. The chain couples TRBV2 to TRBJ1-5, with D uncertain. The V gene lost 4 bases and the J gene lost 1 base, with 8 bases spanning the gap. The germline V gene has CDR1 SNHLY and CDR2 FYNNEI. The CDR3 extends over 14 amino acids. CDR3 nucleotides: TGTGCCAGCAGTGTGGACCAGAGCAATCAGCCCCAGCATTTT. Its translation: CASSVDQSNQPQHF.

The CDR3 region is CASSEWASGYNEQFF. In DNA, the CDR3 is TGTGCCAGCAGTGAATGGGCTAGCGGGTACAATGAGCAGTTCTTC. This chain uses TRBV2 with TRBJ2-1; 8 nucleotides line up with TRBD2. Germline trimming cut 2 bases from V and 4 bases from J; bases unmatched to any gene: 4. Germline lookup yields CDR1 SNHLY and CDR2 FYNNEI. The CDR3 is made up of 15 amino acids.

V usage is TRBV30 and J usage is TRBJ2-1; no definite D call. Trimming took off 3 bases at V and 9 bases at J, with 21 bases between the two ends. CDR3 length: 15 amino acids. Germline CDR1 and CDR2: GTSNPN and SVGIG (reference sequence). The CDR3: CAWSLSVREVGEQFF. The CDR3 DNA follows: TGTGCCTGGAGCCTTAGTGTTCGTGAGGTTGGTGAGCAGTTCTTC.